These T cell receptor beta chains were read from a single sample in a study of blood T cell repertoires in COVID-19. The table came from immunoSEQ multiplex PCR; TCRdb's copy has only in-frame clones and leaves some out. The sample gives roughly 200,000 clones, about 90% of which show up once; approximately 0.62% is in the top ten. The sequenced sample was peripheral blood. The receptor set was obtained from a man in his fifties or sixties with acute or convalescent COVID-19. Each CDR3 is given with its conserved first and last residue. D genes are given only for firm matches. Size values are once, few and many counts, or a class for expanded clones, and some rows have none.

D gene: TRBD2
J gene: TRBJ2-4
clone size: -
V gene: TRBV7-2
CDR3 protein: CASSREAVAKNIQYF
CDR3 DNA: TGTGCCAGCAGTCGGGAGGCTGTAGCCAAAAACATTCAGTACTTC

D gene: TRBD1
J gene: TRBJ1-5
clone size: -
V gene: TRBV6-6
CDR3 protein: CASRDRGNQPQHF
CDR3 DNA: TGTGCCAGCAGGGACAGGGGTAATCAGCCCCAGCATTTT

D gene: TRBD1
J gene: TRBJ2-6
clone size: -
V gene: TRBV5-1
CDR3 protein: CASSLAGDRSSGANVLTF
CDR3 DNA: TGCGCCAGCAGCTTGGCCGGGGACAGAAGCTCTGGGGCCAACGTCCTGACTTTC

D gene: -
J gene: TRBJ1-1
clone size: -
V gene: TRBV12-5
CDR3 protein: CASGWDFGTEAFF
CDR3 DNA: TGTGCTAGTGGTTGGGACTTCGGCACTGAAGCTTTCTTT

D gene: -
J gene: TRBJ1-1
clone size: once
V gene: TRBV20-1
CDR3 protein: CSANRVTEAFF
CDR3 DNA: TGCAGTGCGAACAGGGTCACTGAAGCTTTCTTT

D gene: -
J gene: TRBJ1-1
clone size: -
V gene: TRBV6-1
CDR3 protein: CASSERTGGYTEAFF
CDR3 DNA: TGTGCCAGCAGTGAGCGCACGGGGGGTTACACTGAAGCTTTCTTT

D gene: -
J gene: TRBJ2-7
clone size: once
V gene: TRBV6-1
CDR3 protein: CASSEVGRVIHREQYF
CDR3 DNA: TGTGCCAGCAGTGAAGTAGGCAGGGTTATCCACCGGGAGCAGTACTTC

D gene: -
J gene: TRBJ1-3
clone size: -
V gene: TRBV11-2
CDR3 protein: CASSLVAPGGSGNTIYF
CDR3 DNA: TGTGCCAGCAGCTTAGTGGCCCCCGGAGGATCTGGAAACACCATATATTTT

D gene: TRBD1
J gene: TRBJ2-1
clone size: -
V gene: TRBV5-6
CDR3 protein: CASTETGVGEQFF
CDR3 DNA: TGTGCCAGCACTGAGACAGGGGTTGGAGAGCAGTTCTTC

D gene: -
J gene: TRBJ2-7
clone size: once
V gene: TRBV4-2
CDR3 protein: CASSPTGVASYEQYF
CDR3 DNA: TGTGCCAGCAGCCCGACGGGTGTCGCCTCCTACGAGCAGTACTTC

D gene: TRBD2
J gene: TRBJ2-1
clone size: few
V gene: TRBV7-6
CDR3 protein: CASSLVGLAGRRLIYNEQFF
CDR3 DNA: TGTGCCAGCAGCTTAGTGGGACTAGCGGGGAGACGTTTGATCTACAATGAGCAGTTCTTC

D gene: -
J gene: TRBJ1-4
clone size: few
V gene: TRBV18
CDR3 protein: CASSPQGLENEKLFF
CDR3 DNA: TGTGCCAGCTCACCACAGGGACTTGAAAATGAAAAACTGTTTTTT

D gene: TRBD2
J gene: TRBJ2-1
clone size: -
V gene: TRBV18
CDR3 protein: CASSLLAGVYNEQFF
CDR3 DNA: TGTGCCAGCTCACTATTAGCGGGAGTCTACAATGAGCAGTTCTTC

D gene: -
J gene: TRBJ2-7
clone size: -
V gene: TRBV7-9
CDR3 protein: CASSLDTGHSEQYF
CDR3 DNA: TGTGCCAGCAGCTTAGACACCGGACACTCGGAGCAGTACTTC

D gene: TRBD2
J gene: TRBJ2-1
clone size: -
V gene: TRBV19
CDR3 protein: CASSALAGIYNEQFF
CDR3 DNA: TGTGCCAGTAGTGCACTAGCGGGTATCTACAATGAGCAGTTCTTC

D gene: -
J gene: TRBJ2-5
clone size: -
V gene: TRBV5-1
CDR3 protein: CASSWGRDSFQETQYF
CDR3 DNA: TGCGCCAGCAGCTGGGGGCGGGACAGCTTTCAAGAGACCCAGTACTTC

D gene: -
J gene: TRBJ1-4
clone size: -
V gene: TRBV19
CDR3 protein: CASAGGDQEKLFF
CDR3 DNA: TGTGCCAGCGCGGGGGGCGATCAGGAAAAACTGTTTTTT

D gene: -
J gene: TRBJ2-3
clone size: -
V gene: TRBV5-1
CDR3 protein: CASSLVSISTDTQYF
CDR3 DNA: TGCGCCAGCAGCTTGGTGTCTATAAGCACAGATACGCAGTATTTT

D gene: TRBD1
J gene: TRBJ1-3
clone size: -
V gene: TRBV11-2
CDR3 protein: CASSPDRAWGNTIYF
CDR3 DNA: TGTGCCAGCAGTCCTGACAGGGCCTGGGGAAACACCATATATTTT

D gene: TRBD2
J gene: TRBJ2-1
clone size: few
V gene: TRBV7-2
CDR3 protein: CASSLEPGGEQFF
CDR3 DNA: TGTGCCAGCAGCTTAGAACCGGGGGGGGAGCAGTTCTTC

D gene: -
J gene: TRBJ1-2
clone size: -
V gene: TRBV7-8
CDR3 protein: CASSPSGGGVNYGYTF
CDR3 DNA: TGTGCCAGCAGCCCCTCCGGAGGGGGGGTTAACTATGGCTACACCTTC

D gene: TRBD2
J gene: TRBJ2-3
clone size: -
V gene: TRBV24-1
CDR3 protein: CATSGLAGETDTQYF
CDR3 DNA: TGTGCCACCAGTGGACTAGCGGGGGAGACAGATACGCAGTATTTT

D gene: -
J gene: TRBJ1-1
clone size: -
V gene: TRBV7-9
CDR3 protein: CASSPRTDTEAFF
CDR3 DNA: TGTGCCAGCAGCCCCCGGACAGACACTGAAGCTTTCTTT

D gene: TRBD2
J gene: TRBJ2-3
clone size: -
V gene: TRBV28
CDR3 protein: CASSSWTSGIYTQYF
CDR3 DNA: TGTGCCAGCAGTTCTTGGACTAGCGGGATTTATACGCAGTATTTT

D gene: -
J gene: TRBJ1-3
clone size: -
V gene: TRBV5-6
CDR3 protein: CASSLGAGNTIYF
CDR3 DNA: TGTGCCAGCAGCTTGGGAGCTGGAAACACCATATATTTT

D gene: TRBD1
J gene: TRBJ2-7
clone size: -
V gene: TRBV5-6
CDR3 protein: CASSARDRGYEQYF
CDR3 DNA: TGTGCCAGCAGCGCCCGGGACAGAGGTTACGAGCAGTACTTC

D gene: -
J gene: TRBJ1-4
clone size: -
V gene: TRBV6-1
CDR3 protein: CASSESQLRKLFF
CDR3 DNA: TGTGCCAGCAGTGAGAGCCAATTGAGGAAACTGTTTTTT

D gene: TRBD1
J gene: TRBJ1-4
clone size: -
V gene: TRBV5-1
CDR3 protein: CASSDGTGLEKLFF
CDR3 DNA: TGCGCCAGCAGTGATGGGACAGGCCTAGAAAAACTGTTTTTT

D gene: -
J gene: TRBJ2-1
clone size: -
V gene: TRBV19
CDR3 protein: CASSIRQDIYNEQFF
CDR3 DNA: TGTGCCAGTAGTATTAGACAGGACATCTACAATGAGCAGTTCTTC

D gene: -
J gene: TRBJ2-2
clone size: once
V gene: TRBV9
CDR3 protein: CASSVGAYKGGELFF
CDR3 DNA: TGTGCCAGCAGCGTAGGGGCTTATAAAGGTGGGGAGCTGTTTTTT

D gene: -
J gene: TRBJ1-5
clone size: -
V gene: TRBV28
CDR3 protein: CASSSPQPQHF
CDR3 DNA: TGTGCCAGCAGCTCCCCTCAGCCCCAGCATTTT

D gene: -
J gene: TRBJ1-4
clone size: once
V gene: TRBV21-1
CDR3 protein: CASSPDRGDTKFNEKLFF
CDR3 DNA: TGTGCCAGCAGCCCTGACAGGGGCGACACCAAATTTAATGAAAAACTGTTTTTT

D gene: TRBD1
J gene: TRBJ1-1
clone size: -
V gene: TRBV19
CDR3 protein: CASSMSAGGRTEAFF
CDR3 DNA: TGTGCCAGTAGTATGTCTGCAGGGGGACGCACTGAAGCTTTCTTT

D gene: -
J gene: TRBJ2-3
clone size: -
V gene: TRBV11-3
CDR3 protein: CASSLDHRSTDTQYF
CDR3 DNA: TGTGCCAGCAGCTTAGATCATCGGAGCACAGATACGCAGTATTTT

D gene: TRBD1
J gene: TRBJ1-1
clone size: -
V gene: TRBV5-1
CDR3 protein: CASSLADRGGGAFF
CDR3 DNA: TGCGCCAGCAGCTTGGCCGACAGGGGCGGCGGAGCTTTCTTT

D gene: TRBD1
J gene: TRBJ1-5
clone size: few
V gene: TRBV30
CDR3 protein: CAWSGTGGSSNQPQHF
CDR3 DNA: TGTGCCTGGAGCGGGACAGGGGGTTCTAGCAATCAGCCCCAGCATTTT

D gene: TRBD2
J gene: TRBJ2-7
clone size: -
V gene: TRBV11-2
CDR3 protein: CASSLTSGDYEQYF
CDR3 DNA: TGTGCCAGCAGCTTGACTAGCGGGGATTACGAGCAGTACTTC

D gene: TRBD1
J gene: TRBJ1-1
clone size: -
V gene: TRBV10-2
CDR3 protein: CASSVPGGQGIRNTEAFF
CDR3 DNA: TGCGCCAGCAGTGTGCCGGGGGGACAGGGGATAAGGAACACTGAAGCTTTCTTT

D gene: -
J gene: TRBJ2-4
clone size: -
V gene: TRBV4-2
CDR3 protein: CASSQDWGENIQYF
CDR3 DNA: TGTGCCAGCAGCCAAGATTGGGGAGAGAACATTCAGTACTTC

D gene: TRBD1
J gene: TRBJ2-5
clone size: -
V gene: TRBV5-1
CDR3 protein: CASSLGDRATETQYF
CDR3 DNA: TGCGCCAGCAGCCTGGGGGACAGGGCAACGGAGACCCAGTACTTC